This TCR beta chain was captured in a study of post-analysis software for immune sequencing data (dated by TCRdb to 2013 to 2016). With regard to the full study: The recorded disease courses included relapsing-remitting, secondary progressive and progressive-relapsing multiple sclerosis, and some patients had no subtype annotation. The patient repertoires were compared against around eleven previously published healthy control repertoires obtained from donors aged roughly 6 to 28 years. A subset of samples was prepared in parallel using single-end sample barcoding, then pooled and co-amplified after Illumina adapter ligation. Study-level results and caveats: Patients showed significantly higher frequencies than controls for a few TRBV segments, among them TRBV5-6, TRBV5-1 and TRBV20-1. Significantly lower normalized Chao1 diversity was found in multiple sclerosis patients than in controls, suggesting substantial peripheral T-cell clonal expansion. The multiple sclerosis patient group was slightly younger than the control group. Strong co-clustering of samples prepared in the same batch was shown by direct clustering with F measure, prompting a batch-effect correction.

To demonstrate the VDJtools post-analysis software, the study profiled TCR beta repertoires from the peripheral blood of 10 to 15 young patients with multiple sclerosis. The multiple sclerosis patients were children and adolescents between 6 and 15 years of age. Comments on this clonotype: Its antigen is currently not known. At one of its ends the junction is not consistent with the germline gene, which may arise from a read error.

CDR1 is given as MNHEY and CDR2 as SMNVEV, both from the germline V gene (reference sequence). From the cysteine up to the phenylalanine, the CDR3 has a length of 14 residues. Just CDR3 DNA is preserved here, 42 bases in frame from base 1. The library was built by means of PCR. The sequencer was an Illumina HiSeq 2500. To reduce PCR and sequencing biases, unique molecular identifiers were built into the TCR beta cDNA libraries. Approximately 500,000 cDNA molecules were obtained for every 1 to 10 million input T cells, so each molecule roughly corresponded to one T cell. Patient libraries were prepared and sequenced with the same protocol used for the earlier healthy control dataset. Within a given batch, samples were prepared together, multiplexed and sequenced on the same HiSeq lane. In the source study's methods: Raw barcoded reads were processed with MIGEC, discarding single-read molecular identifier groups before consensus assembly and CDR3 extraction. VDJtools was used for post-analysis of the clonotype tables, and diversity was normalized by down-sampling every dataset to the size of the smallest sample. To correct batch-related cross-sample contamination, repertoire overlap clustering matched CDR3 amino acid sequences but not nucleotide sequences. TCRdb reprocessed the public reads (quality trimming at Q25 with fastp, clone calling with MiXCR) and kept in-frame beta chains. Identical CDR3 protein sequences are pooled into one entry, listed with their most common genes and DNA. The V and J calls shown here were made by TCRdb, not taken from the authors' results. The sample yields 450,000 or so distinct CDR3 sequences; roughly 45% were counted once. Jointly, the top ten make up 12% of the sample.

The chain links TRBV27 with TRBJ2-1, and TRBD2 matches 12 of the central bases. The receptor comes from a girl aged 10 to 17 with multiple sclerosis. The source material was blood. The DNA sequence is TGTACCAGCAGTTTACTAGCGGGAGGCAATGAGCAGTTCTTC. Its protein product is CTSSLLAGGNEQFF.